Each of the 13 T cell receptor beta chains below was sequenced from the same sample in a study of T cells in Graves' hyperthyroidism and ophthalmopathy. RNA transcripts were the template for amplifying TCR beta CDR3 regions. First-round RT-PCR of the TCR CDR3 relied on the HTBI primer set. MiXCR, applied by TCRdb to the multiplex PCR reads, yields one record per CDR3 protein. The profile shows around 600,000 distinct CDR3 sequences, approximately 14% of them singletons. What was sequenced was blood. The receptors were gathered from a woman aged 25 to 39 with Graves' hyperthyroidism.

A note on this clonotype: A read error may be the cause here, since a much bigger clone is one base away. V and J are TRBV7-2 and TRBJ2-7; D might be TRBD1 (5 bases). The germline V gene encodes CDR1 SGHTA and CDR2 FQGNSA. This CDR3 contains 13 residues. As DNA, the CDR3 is TGTGCCGGCAGCCCCAGAGACCAGGGCGAGCAGTACTTC. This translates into CAGSPRDQGEQYF.

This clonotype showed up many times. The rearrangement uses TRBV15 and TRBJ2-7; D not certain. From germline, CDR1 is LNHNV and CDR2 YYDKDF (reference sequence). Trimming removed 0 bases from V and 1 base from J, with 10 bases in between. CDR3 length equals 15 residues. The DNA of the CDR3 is TGTGCCACCAGCAGAGATCTTAAGAGTTCCTACGAGCAGTACTTC. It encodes CATSRDLKSSYEQYF.

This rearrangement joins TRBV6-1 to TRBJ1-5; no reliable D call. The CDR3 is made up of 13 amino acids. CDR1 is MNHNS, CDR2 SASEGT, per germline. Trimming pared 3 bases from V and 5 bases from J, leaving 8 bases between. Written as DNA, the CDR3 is TGTGCCAGCAGTGACGCAGTCTATCAGCCCCAGCATTTT. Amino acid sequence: CASSDAVYQPQHF.

This CDR3 reads CASRIRTGGAGELFF. The CDR3 nucleotides read TGTGCCAGCAGAATTCGGACAGGGGGAGCCGGGGAGCTGTTTTTT. This sequence joins TRBV12-3 or TRBV12-4 and TRBJ2-2, with 10 bases that match TRBD1. V dropped 6 bases and J dropped 6; count of bases not matched to a gene: 7. This CDR3 spans 15 amino acids.

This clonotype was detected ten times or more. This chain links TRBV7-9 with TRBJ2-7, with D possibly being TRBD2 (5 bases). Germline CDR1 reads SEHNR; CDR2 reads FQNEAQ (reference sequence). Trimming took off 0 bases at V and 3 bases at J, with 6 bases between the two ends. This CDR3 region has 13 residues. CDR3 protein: CASSLAGVYEQYF. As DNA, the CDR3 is TGTGCCAGCAGCTTAGCGGGAGTCTACGAGCAGTACTTC.

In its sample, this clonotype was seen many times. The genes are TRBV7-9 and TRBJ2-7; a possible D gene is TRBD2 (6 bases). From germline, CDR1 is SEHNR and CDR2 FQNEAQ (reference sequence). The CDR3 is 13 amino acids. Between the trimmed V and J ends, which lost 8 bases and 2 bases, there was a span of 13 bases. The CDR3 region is CASLRDSTYEQYF. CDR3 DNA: TGTGCCAGCCTACGGGACTCCACCTACGAGCAGTACTTC. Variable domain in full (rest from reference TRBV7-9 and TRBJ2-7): DTGVSQNPRHKITKRGQNVTFRCDPISEHNRLYWYRQTLGQGPEFLTYFQNEAQLEKSRLLSDRFSAERPKGSFSTLEIQRTEQGDSAMYLCASLRDSTYEQYFGPGTRLTVT.

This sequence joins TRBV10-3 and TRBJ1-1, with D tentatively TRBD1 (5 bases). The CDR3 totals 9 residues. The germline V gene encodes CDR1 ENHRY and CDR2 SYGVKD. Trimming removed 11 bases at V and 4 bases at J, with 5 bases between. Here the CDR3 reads CAGGTEAFF. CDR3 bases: TGTGCCGGGGGCACTGAAGCTTTCTTT.

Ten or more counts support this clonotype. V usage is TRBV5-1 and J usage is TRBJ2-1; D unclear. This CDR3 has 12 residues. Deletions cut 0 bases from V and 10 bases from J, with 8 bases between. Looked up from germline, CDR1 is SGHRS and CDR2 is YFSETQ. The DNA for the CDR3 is TGCGCCAGCAGCTTGGTGGCGTCAGAGCAGTTCTTC. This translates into CASSLVASEQFF.

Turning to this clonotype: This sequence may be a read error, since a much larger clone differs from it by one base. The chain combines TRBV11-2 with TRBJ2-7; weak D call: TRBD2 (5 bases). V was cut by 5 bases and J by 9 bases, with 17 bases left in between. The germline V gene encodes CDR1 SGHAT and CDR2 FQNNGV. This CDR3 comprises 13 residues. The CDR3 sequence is CASSLQEAWGQYF. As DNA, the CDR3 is TGTGCCAGCAGCCTTCAGGAGGCTTGGGGGCAGTACTTC.

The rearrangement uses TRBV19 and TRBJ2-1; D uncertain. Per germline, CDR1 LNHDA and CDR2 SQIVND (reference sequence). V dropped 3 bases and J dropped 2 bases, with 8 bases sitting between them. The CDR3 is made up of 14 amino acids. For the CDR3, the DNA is TGTGCCAGTAGTATTGTGGGAACCTACAATGAGCAGTTCTTC. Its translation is CASSIVGTYNEQFF.

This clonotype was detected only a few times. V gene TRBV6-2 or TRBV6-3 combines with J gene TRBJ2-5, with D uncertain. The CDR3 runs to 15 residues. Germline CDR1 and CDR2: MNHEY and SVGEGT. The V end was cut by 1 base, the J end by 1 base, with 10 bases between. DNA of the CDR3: TGTGCCAGCAGTTACTACTCCAGGACCCAAGAGACCCAGTACTTC. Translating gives CASSYYSRTQETQYF.

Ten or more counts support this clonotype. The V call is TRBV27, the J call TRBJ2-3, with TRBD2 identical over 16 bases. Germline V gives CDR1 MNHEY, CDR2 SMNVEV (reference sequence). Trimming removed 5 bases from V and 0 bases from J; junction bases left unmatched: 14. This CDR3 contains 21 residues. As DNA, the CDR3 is TGTGCCAGCAGTGGGGGACTAGCGGGAGGGACCACATACATGAGCACAGATACGCAGTATTTT. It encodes CASSGGLAGGTTYMSTDTQYF.

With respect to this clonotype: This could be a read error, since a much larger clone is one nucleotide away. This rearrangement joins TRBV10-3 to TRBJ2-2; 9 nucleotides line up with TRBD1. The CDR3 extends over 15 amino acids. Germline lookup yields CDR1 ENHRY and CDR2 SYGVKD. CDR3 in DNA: TGTGCCATCAGGTCCACAGGGGGCTATACCGGGGAGCTGTCTTTT. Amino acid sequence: CAIRSTGGYTGELSF.